The source of this TCR beta chain is a study of blood T cell repertoires in COVID-19. Study as a whole: The United States, Italy and Spain provided the acute and convalescent COVID-19 samples. In each case, the material was cDNA or gDNA derived from T cells, B-cell-depleted T cells, or PBMCs.

Original methodology: Amplification of reference gene primers provided the estimated nucleated cell counts. Assay used: immunoSEQ multiplex PCR; TCRdb lists only in-frame clones, some missing. The DNA was the basis for D and trimming; V, J and clone size are from that table. Of about 220,000 clones listed, 80% are singletons. This TCR was sampled from a woman in her sixties or seventies with acute or convalescent COVID-19. The sequenced material came from peripheral blood.

Here the CDR3 reads CASSESRNTEAFF. The DNA of the CDR3 is TGTGCCAGCAGTGAATCGAGGAACACTGAAGCTTTCTTT. The chain joins TRBV6-1 to TRBJ1-1, with D unclear. The germline CDR1 and CDR2 sequences are MNHNS and SASEGT. V lost 2 bases and J lost 1, with 5 bases in between. The CDR3 is 13 residues long.